This T cell receptor beta chain derives from a study of siplizumab effects on memory and regulatory T cells. Study-wide results and caveats: It seemed that naive T cells were more diverse than memory cells and were major contributors to the alloresponse. Just a small share of alloreactive clones was traced back to unstimulated subsets. The study found that mappable alloreactive CD4+ clones averaged roughly 69% Treg-derived with siplizumab and around 30% in controls.

The assay covered some 98,000 TCR templates per sample. Profiling relied on immunoSEQ multiplex PCR, and the TCRdb table lists in-frame clones only, not all of them. The repertoire holds approximately 100,000 clones, with over 90% as singletons. With respect to this clone: Its specificity is not known.

The specimen sequenced was Tregs sorted from blood. The TCR was taken from a human donor in good health.

The CDR3 DNA reads TGTGCCAGCAGTAGTGCGGGGGACTATGGCTACACCTTC. Its protein product is CASSSAGDYGYTF. The chain carries TRBV6-1 and TRBJ1-2, with D possibly being TRBD1 (5 bases). Germline CDR1 MNHNS, CDR2 SASEGT. Trimming shortened V by 5 bases and J by 3 bases, and 10 bases separated the two germline ends. This CDR3 is built from 13 residues.